The clone carrying this T cell receptor beta chain came up many times. The sample belongs to a study of T-cell memory formation after mild COVID-19. Each CDR3 protein gets one entry after TCRdb re-called the 5' RACE reads with MiXCR. The repertoire holds around 200,000 distinct CDR3 sequences, with under 20% as singletons. Germline V gene lookup returns CDR1 DFQATT and CDR2 SNEGSKA (reference sequence). J was trimmed by 6 bases and V by 5 bases; bases with no gene match: 8. The CDR3 length is 14 residues. This sequence originates from a man aged 18 to 35 who had mild COVID-19 (a few samples of this study predate the infection). Cell type and time point are not known. The source material was PBMCs or a T cell subset sorted from them (not recorded which). The genes are TRBV20-1 and TRBJ1-5; 9 nucleotides match TRBD1. CDR3: CSAATGGSSQPQHF. For the CDR3, the DNA is TGCAGTGCTGCCACAGGGGGCTCAAGTCAGCCCCAGCATTTT.